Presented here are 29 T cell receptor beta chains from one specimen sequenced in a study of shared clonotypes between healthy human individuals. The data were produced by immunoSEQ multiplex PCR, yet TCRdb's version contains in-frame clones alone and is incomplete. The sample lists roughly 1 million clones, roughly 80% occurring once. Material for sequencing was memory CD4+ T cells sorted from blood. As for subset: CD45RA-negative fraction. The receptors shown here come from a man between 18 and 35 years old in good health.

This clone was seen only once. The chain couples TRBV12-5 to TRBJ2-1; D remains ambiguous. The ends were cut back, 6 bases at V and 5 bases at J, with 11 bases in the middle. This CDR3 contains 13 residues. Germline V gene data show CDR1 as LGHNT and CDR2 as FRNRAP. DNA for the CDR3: TGTGCTAGTGGCCTTTGGCAGGACAATGAGCAGTTCTTC. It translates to CASGLWQDNEQFF.

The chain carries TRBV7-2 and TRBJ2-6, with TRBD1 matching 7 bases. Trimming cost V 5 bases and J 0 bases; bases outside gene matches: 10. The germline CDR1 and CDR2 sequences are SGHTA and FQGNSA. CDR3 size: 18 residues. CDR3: CASSIRQGPISGANVLTF. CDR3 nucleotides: TGTGCCAGCAGCATCAGACAGGGCCCTATCTCTGGGGCCAACGTCCTGACTTTC.

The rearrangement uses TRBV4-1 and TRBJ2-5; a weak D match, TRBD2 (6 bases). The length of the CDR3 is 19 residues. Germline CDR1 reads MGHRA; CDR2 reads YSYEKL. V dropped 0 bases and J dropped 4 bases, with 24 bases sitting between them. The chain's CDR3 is CASSQDVFLPGVGRETQYF. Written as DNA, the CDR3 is TGCGCCAGCAGCCAAGATGTTTTCCTTCCGGGAGTGGGTAGAGAGACCCAGTACTTC.

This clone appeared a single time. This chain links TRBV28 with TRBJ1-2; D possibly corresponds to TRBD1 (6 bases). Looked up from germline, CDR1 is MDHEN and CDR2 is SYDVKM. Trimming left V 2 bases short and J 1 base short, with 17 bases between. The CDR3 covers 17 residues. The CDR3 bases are TGTGCCAGCAGTTTACTTGCGGACAGTTTTCTTAACTATGGCTACACCTTC. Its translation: CASSLLADSFLNYGYTF.

CDR3 sequence: CASSVGTSGILRETQYF. CDR3 nucleotides: TGTGCCAGCAGTGTAGGGACTAGCGGGATATTAAGAGAGACCCAGTACTTC. The chain uses TRBV6-1 and TRBJ2-5; 13 bases are a match to TRBD2. The CDR3 sequence is 17 residues long. V was pared by 4 bases and J by 4 bases, with 9 bases of the junction left unmatched. Germline V CDR1 and CDR2: MNHNS, SASEGT.

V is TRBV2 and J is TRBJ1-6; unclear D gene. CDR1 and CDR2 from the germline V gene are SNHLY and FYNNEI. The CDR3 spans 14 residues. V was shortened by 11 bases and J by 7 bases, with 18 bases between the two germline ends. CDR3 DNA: TGTGCCCGGAGATCGGGCGGAACGAATTCACCCCTCCACTTT. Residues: CARRSGGTNSPLHF.

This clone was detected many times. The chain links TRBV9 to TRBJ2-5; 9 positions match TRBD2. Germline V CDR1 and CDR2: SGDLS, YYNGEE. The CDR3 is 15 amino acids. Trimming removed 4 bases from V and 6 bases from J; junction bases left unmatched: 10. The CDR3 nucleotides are TGTGCCAGCAGCCCCGGGCGGGGGGGCCTTCAGACCCAGTACTTC. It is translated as CASSPGRGGLQTQYF.

The CDR3 nucleotides read TGTGCCAGCAGCTCTTTCTTGGATGAAAAACTGTTTTTT. Protein: CASSSFLDEKLFF. The rearrangement uses TRBV5-5 and TRBJ1-4; D ambiguous. The CDR3 sequence is 13 residues long. The V end lost 3 bases, the J end lost 6 bases, and 9 bases lay between the germline ends. The germline CDR1 and CDR2 sequences are SGHKS and YYEKEE (reference sequence).

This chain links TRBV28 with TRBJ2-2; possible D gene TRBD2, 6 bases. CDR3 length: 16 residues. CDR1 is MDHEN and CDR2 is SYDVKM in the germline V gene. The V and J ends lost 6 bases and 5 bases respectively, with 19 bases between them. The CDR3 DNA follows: TGTGCCAGCAGCCTTCTAGTCACTGGGGGGACCGGGGAGCTGTTTTTT. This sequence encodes CASSLLVTGGTGELFF.

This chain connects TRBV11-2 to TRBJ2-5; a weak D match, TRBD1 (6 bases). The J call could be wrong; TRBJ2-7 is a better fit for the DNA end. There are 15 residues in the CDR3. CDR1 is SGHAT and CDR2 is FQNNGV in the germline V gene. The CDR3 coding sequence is TGTGCCAGCAGCTTGGCAGGGGTGAGCTCCTACGAGCAGTACTTC. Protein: CASSLAGVSSYEQYF.

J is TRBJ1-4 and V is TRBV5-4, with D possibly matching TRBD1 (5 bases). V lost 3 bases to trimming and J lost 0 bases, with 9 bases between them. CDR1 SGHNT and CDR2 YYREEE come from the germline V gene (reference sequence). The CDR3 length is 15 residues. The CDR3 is CASSSGRPTNEKLFF. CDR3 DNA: TGTGCCAGCAGCTCGGGACGGCCAACTAATGAAAAACTGTTTTTT.

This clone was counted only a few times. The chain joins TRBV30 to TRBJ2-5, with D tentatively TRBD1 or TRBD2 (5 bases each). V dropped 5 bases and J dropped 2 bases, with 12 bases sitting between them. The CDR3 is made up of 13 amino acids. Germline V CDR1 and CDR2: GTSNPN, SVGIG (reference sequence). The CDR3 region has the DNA TGTGCCTGGGACGGGGACGGGCAAGAGACCCAGTACTTC. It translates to CAWDGDGQETQYF.

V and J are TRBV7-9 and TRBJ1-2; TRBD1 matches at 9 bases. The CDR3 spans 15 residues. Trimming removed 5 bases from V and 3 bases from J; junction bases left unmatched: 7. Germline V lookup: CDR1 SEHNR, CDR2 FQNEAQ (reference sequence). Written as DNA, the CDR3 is TGTGCCAGCAGCCGAACAGGGGGCTGGGACTATGGCTACACCTTC. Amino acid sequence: CASSRTGGWDYGYTF.

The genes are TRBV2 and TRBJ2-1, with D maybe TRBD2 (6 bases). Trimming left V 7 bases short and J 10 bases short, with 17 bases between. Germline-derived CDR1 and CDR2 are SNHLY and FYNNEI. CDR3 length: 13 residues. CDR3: CASIRRLEFEQFF. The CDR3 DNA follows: TGTGCCAGCATAAGGAGACTAGAATTCGAGCAGTTCTTC.

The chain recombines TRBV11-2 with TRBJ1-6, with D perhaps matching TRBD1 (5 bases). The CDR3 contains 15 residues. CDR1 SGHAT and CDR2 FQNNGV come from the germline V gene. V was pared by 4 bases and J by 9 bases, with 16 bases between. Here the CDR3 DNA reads TGTGCCAGCAGCTCCCCGCGCAGGGACGGTTCACCCCTCCACTTT. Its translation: CASSSPRRDGSPLHF.

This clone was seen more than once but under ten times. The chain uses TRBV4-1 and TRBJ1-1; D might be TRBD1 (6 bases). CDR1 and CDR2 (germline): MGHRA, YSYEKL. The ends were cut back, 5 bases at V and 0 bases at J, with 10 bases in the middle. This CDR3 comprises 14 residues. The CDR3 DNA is TGCGCCAGCAGCAGGGGGGTCCTGAACACTGAAGCTTTCTTT. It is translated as CASSRGVLNTEAFF.

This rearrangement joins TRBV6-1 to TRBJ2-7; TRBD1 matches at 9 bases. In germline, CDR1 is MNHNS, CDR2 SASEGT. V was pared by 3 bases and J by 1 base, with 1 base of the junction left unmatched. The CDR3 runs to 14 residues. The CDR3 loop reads CASSEDRGSYEQYF. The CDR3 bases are TGTGCCAGCAGTGAGGACAGGGGTTCCTACGAGCAGTACTTC.

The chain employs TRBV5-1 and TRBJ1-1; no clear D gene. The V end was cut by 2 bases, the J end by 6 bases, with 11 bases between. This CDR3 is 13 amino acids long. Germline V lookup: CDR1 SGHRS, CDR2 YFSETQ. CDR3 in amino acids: CASSFQQPSEAFF. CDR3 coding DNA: TGCGCCAGCAGCTTTCAACAGCCGTCTGAAGCTTTCTTT.

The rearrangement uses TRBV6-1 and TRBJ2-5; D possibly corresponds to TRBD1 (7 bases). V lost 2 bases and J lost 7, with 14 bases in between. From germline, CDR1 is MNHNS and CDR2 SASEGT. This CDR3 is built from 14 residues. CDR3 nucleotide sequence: TGTGCCAGCAGTGAATTGGGGCAGGGGGGGACCCAGTACTTC. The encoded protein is CASSELGQGGTQYF.

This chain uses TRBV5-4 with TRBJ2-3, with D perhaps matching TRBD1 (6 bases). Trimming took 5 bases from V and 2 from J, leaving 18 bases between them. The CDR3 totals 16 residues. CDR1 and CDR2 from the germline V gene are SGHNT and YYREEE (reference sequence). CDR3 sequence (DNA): TGTGCCAGCAGGCAGGGCTGGGGGCGAAACACAGATACGCAGTATTTT. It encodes CASRQGWGRNTDTQYF.

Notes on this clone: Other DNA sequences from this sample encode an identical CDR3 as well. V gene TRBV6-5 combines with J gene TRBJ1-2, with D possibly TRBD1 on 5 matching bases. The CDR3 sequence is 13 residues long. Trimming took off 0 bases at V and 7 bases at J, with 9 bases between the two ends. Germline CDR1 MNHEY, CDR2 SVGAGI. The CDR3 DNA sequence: TGTGCCAGCAGTTACTCGACGGGGGGTGGCTACACCTTC. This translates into CASSYSTGGGYTF.

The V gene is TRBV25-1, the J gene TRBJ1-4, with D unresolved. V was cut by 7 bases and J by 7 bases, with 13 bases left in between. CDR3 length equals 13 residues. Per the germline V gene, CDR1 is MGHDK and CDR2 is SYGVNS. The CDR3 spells CASMGFLGEKLFF. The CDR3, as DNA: TGTGCCAGCATGGGGTTTTTGGGTGAAAAACTGTTTTTT.

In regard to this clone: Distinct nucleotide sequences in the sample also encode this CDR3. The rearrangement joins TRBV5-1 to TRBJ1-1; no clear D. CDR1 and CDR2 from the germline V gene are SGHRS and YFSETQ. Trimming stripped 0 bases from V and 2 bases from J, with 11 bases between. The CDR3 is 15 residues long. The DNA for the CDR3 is TGCGCCAGCAGCTTGGTGTTGGGTTCTAACACTGAAGCTTTCTTT. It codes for CASSLVLGSNTEAFF. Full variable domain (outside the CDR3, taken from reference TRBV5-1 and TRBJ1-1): KAGVTQTPRYLIKTRGQQVTLSCSPISGHRSVSWYQQTPGQGLQFLFEYFSETQRNKGNFPGRFSGRQFSNSRSEMNVSTLELGDSALYLCASSLVLGSNTEAFFGQGTRLTVV.

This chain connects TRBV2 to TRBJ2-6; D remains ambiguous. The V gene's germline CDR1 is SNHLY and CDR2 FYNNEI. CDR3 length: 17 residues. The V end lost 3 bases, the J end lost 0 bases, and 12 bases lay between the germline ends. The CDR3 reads CASSDPPMGSGANVLTF. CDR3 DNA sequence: TGTGCCAGCAGTGACCCCCCAATGGGCTCTGGGGCCAACGTCCTGACTTTC.

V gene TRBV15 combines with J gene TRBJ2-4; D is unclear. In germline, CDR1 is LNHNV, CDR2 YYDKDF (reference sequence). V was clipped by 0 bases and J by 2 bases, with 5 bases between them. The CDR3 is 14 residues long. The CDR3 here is CATSREGSKNIQYF. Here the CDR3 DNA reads TGTGCCACCAGCAGAGAAGGATCCAAAAACATTCAGTACTTC.

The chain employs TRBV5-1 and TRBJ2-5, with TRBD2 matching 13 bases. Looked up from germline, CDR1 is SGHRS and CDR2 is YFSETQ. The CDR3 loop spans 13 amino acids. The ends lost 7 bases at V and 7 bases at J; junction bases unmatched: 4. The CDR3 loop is CASGTSGEGTQYF. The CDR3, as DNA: TGCGCCAGCGGGACTAGCGGGGAGGGGACCCAGTACTTC.

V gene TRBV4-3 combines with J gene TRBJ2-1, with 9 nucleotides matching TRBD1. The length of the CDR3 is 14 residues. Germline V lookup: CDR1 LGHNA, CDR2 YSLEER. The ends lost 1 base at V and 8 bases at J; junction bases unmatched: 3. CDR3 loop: CASSQVTGGYEQFF. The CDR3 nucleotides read TGCGCCAGCAGCCAAGTCACAGGGGGCTATGAGCAGTTCTTC.

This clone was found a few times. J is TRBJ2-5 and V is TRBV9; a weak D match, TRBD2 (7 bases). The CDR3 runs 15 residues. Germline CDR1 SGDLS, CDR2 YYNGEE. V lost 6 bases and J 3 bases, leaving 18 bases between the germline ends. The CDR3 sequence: CASNSDGGPKETQYF. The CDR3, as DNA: TGTGCCAGCAATTCGGACGGGGGGCCCAAAGAGACCCAGTACTTC.

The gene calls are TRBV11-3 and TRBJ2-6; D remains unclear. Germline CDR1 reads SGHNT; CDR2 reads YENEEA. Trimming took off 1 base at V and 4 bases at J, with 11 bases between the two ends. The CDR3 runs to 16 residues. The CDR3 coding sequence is TGTGCCAGCAGCTTAGTGGGCCGGGCAGGGGCCAACGTCCTGACTTTC. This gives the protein CASSLVGRAGANVLTF.